This T cell receptor (beta chain) was obtained from a study of blood T cell repertoires in COVID-19. Study information: Some COVID-19 samples were acute and others convalescent; all came from the United States, Italy and Spain. The cDNA or gDNA used as material had been derived from T cells, B-cell-depleted T cells, or PBMCs.

Germline lookup yields CDR1 MNHEY and CDR2 SVGAGI. The CDR3 has 14 residues. V lost 6 bases and J 9 bases, leaving 18 bases between the germline ends. Methods used by the authors: It was from reference gene primer amplification that nucleated cell counts were estimated. The table came from immunoSEQ multiplex PCR; TCRdb's copy has only in-frame clones and leaves some out. The DNA was the basis for D and trimming; V, J and clone size are from that table. The table lists fewer than 35,000 clones, about nine tenths of them singletons, with 9.9% in the top ten. Sample: peripheral blood. This receptor was identified in a human donor with active COVID-19. The donor label of this sample is uncertain. The chain links TRBV6-5 to TRBJ1-5; D unclear. The CDR3 reads CASSPGGLEGPQHF. The DNA of the CDR3 is TGTGCCAGCAGCCCCGGAGGCCTCGAAGGGCCCCAGCATTTT.